These 32 T cell receptor beta chains were all obtained from the same sample, sequenced in a study of cytomegalovirus exposure and HLA in healthy donors. The PCR was carried out with 60 Vbeta primers and 13 Jbeta primers. Clones were sequenced by immunoSEQ multiplex PCR, and TCRdb holds only the in-frame ones, with some missing. The table records 70,000 to 100,000 clones, about 80% of them present only once. Sequenced sample: PBMCs. The receptors shown here come from a man aged 50 or older in good health and CMV-seropositive.

The chain employs TRBV11-3 and TRBJ2-2; the D gene is possibly TRBD2 (5 bases). Per the germline V gene, CDR1 is SGHNT and CDR2 is YENEEA. The CDR3 totals 17 residues. V was clipped by 4 bases and J by 2 bases, with 17 bases between them. The CDR3 sequence: CASSSWASGDNTGELFF. CDR3 bases: TGTGCCAGCAGCTCTTGGGCCAGCGGAGACAACACCGGGGAGCTGTTTTTT.

The chain couples TRBV5-1 to TRBJ2-7, with TRBD1 matching 8 bases. Germline V gene sequence: CDR1 SGHRS, CDR2 YFSETQ. Trimming at V came to 7 bases and at J to 3 bases, leaving 9 bases not matched to a gene. This CDR3 has 14 amino acids. Here the CDR3 DNA reads TGCGCCAGCGGGCAGGGACAGGTAGACTACGAGCAGTACTTC. The encoded protein is CASGQGQVDYEQYF. The full variable domain, rest sourced from reference TRBV5-1 and TRBJ2-7, is KAGVTQTPRYLIKTRGQQVTLSCSPISGHRSVSWYQQTPGQGLQFLFEYFSETQRNKGNFPGRFSGRQFSNSRSEMNVSTLELGDSALYLCASGQGQVDYEQYFGPGTRLTVT.

The rearrangement links TRBV18 to TRBJ1-3; no clear D. This CDR3 has 13 residues. Germline lookup yields CDR1 KGHSH and CDR2 LQKENI. V gave up 2 bases and J gave up 7 bases, with 9 bases separating them. CDR3 DNA: TGTGCCAGCTCACCAGAACTTTGGAACACCATATATTTT. Protein product: CASSPELWNTIYF.

The chain links TRBV14 to TRBJ2-1; D is perhaps TRBD1 (6 bases). Germline lookup yields CDR1 SGHDN and CDR2 FVKESK. V lost 3 bases to trimming and J lost 8 bases, with 8 bases between them. The CDR3 covers 12 residues. CDR3: CASSQGHYEQFF. CDR3 DNA sequence: TGTGCCAGCAGCCAGGGACATTATGAGCAGTTCTTC. The variable domain in full, with the rest retrieved from reference TRBV14 and TRBJ2-1, is EAGVTQFPSHSVIEKGQTVTLRCDPISGHDNLYWYRRVMGKEIKFLLHFVKESKQDESGMPNNRFLAERTGGTYSTLKVQPAELEDSGVYFCASSQGHYEQFFGPGTRLTVL.

The V gene is TRBV2, the J gene TRBJ2-1; D gene unclear. V was pared by 6 bases and J by 4 bases, with 13 bases between. This CDR3 is built from 14 residues. Germline values: CDR1 SNHLY, CDR2 FYNNEI. The CDR3 region has the DNA TGTGCCAGCAGCTATCGACTGGATTACAATGAGCAGTTCTTC. Translated: CASSYRLDYNEQFF.

The rearrangement uses TRBV19 and TRBJ1-5; 10 positions agree with TRBD1. CDR3 size: 15 residues. V trimming: 3 bases; J trimming: 5 bases; junction bases outside the gene matches: 4. Germline assignment: CDR1 LNHDA and CDR2 SQIVND (reference sequence). Here the CDR3 reads CASSMGQGTHQPQHF. For the CDR3, the DNA is TGTGCCAGTAGTATGGGACAGGGGACCCATCAGCCCCAGCATTTT.

The chain is built from TRBV12-5 and TRBJ2-7; TRBD1 agrees at 7 bases. Germline V gives CDR1 LGHNT, CDR2 FRNRAP. The CDR3 is made up of 18 amino acids. V lost 4 bases and J lost 1; bases outside the gene matches: 16. The CDR3 region has the DNA TGTGCTAGTGGTTCAGTCCCGGGACAGACCCTAAGGTCCTACGAGCAGTACTTC. Translating gives CASGSVPGQTLRSYEQYF.

V and J are TRBV30 and TRBJ1-2; TRBD1 agrees at 9 bases. The CDR3 sequence is 14 residues long. Germline values: CDR1 GTSNPN, CDR2 SVGIG (reference sequence). The J segment lost 5 bases and the V segment lost 2 bases, leaving 6 bases of the junction unmatched. CDR3 DNA sequence: TGTGCCTGGAGTTACAGGGGGCGCGTGTATGGCTACACCTTC. Translation gives CAWSYRGRVYGYTF.

This rearrangement joins TRBV4-3 to TRBJ1-2; 9 nucleotides align to TRBD1. The CDR3 runs to 16 residues. CDR1 and CDR2 from the germline V gene are LGHNA and YSLEER. Trimming at V came to 3 bases and at J to 4 bases, leaving 9 bases not matched to a gene. The DNA of the CDR3 is TGCGCCAGCAGCCAGGAGGGACAGGGAGGCCTCTATGGCTACACCTTC. This encodes CASSQEGQGGLYGYTF.

The J gene is TRBJ2-7, the V gene TRBV5-1; 9 bases are shared with TRBD1. Trimming removed 4 bases from V and 6 bases from J; junction bases left unmatched: 8. The CDR3 runs 14 residues. CDR1 and CDR2 from the germline V gene are SGHRS and YFSETQ. The chain's CDR3 is CASSGTGTGSEQYF. Written as DNA, the CDR3 is TGCGCCAGCAGCGGAACCGGGACAGGGAGCGAGCAGTACTTC.

This clone turned up a few times. The J gene is TRBJ2-1, the V gene TRBV19; the match to TRBD1 covers 9 bases. The CDR3 loop spans 14 amino acids. The V and J ends lost 6 bases and 7 bases, in that order; junction bases with no gene match: 7. Germline values: CDR1 LNHDA, CDR2 SQIVND (reference sequence). The CDR3 DNA reads TGTGCCAGTAGCATTGGGACAGGGTTTAATGAGCAGTTCTTC. Translation gives CASSIGTGFNEQFF.

V gene TRBV5-1 combines with J gene TRBJ2-5, with D possibly being TRBD2 (6 bases). The CDR3 contains 15 residues. Germline loops: CDR1 SGHRS, CDR2 YFSETQ. Trimming removed 5 bases at V and 4 bases at J, with 18 bases between. This CDR3 reads CASSPPSGRGETQYF. DNA of the CDR3: TGCGCCAGCAGTCCCCCGTCCGGGCGGGGAGAGACCCAGTACTTC.

This chain links TRBV28 with TRBJ1-1, with D hard to call. The CDR3 length is 12 residues. With 2 bases removed from V and 12 bases from J, the gap between germline ends came to 13 bases. The germline CDR1 and CDR2 sequences are MDHEN and SYDVKM. CDR3 amino acids: CASSLGRLKTFF. The CDR3, as DNA: TGTGCCAGCAGTTTAGGCAGACTGAAGACTTTCTTT.

The chain couples TRBV6-1 to TRBJ2-5; 13 bases line up with TRBD2. The CDR3 runs 15 residues. CDR1 and CDR2 from the germline V gene are MNHNS and SASEGT. The CDR3 loop is CGLSRTSGRTETQYF. The CDR3 nucleotides read TGTGGATTAAGCAGGACTAGCGGGAGAACAGAGACCCAGTACTTC.

This sequence joins TRBV4-2 and TRBJ2-1, with D unresolved. The CDR3 totals 19 residues. V lost 4 bases and J 5 bases, leaving 27 bases between the germline ends. CDR1 LGHNA and CDR2 YNFKEQ come from the germline V gene. The CDR3 region has the DNA TGTGCCAGCAGCCCGCCTGTTCGATCCCCTCTGGTAGGAGACAATGAGCAGTTCTTC. Amino acids: CASSPPVRSPLVGDNEQFF.

The chain joins TRBV5-4 to TRBJ2-1; 10 bases are shared with TRBD2. The CDR3 totals 16 residues. J was trimmed by 4 bases and V by 4 bases; bases with no gene match: 8. The germline CDR1 and CDR2 sequences are SGHNT and YYREEE (reference sequence). The CDR3 DNA follows: TGTGCCAGCAGCCTACCACTAGCGGGAACATACAATGAGCAGTTCTTC. Its translation: CASSLPLAGTYNEQFF.

This clone was detected a few times. The chain joins TRBV5-5 to TRBJ1-1, with TRBD1 matching 9 bases. CDR3 length: 16 amino acids. Germline CDR1 SGHKS, CDR2 YYEKEE (reference sequence). Trimming removed 4 bases from V and 0 bases from J; junction bases left unmatched: 7. The CDR3: CASSTLQGAMNTEAFF. As DNA, the CDR3 is TGTGCCAGCAGCACGTTACAGGGGGCGATGAACACTGAAGCTTTCTTT.

The CDR3 DNA reads as TGTGCCAGCAGCCCGGGACTAGCGGGAGTAGCCGGCCAAGAGACCCAGTACTTC. This sequence encodes CASSPGLAGVAGQETQYF. This sequence joins TRBV5-4 and TRBJ2-5, with 14 bases matching TRBD2. Germline V gene sequence: CDR1 SGHNT, CDR2 YYREEE (reference sequence). The CDR3 runs 18 residues. The V and J ends lost 4 bases and 1 base, in that order; junction bases with no gene match: 9.

The chain joins TRBV29-1 to TRBJ2-3, with a tentative D call TRBD1 (6 bases). Germline loops: CDR1 SQVTM, CDR2 ANQGSEA. V lost 6 bases to trimming and J lost 0 bases, with 13 bases between them. The CDR3 is 14 residues long. CDR3 DNA: TGCAGCGTCGCTACACAGGGTAGCACAGATACGCAGTATTTT. Encoded protein: CSVATQGSTDTQYF.

The V gene is TRBV7-9, the J gene TRBJ2-7, with 8 bases that match TRBD2. The CDR3 has 15 amino acids. J gave up 6 bases and V 3 bases, and 10 bases lay outside the gene matches. Germline loops: CDR1 SEHNR, CDR2 FQNEAQ (reference sequence). DNA for the CDR3: TGTGCCAGCAGCTTGTCCGGGACTAGGAAAACCGAGCAGTACTTC. Translated: CASSLSGTRKTEQYF.

The rearrangement links TRBV5-4 to TRBJ2-1, with D possibly TRBD2 on 6 matching bases. From germline, CDR1 is SGHNT and CDR2 YYREEE (reference sequence). The CDR3 is made up of 16 amino acids. V gave up 0 bases and J gave up 1 base, with 11 bases separating them. CDR3 DNA: TGTGCCAGCAGCTTGGGTGGGAGCGGGTCCTACAATGAGCAGTTCTTC. It codes for CASSLGGSGSYNEQFF.

This chain links TRBV29-1 with TRBJ2-3, with 13 bases matching TRBD2. V trimming: 1 base; J trimming: 8 bases; junction bases outside the gene matches: 9. Germline lookup yields CDR1 SQVTM and CDR2 ANQGSEA. There are 16 residues in the CDR3. The CDR3 DNA is TGCAGCGTTGAAGGTGAACTAGCGGGAGGGCCAGGTACGCAGTATTTT. Amino acid sequence: CSVEGELAGGPGTQYF.

CDR3: CASSLGWANTEAFF. CDR3 coding DNA: TGCGCCAGCAGCTTGGGATGGGCGAACACTGAAGCTTTCTTT. The rearrangement links TRBV5-1 to TRBJ1-1; no clear D. Germline-derived CDR1 and CDR2 are SGHRS and YFSETQ. There are 14 residues in the CDR3. The ends were cut back, 0 bases at V and 1 base at J, with 7 bases in the middle.

The chain employs TRBV19 and TRBJ2-6; TRBD1 matches 7 bases. V shed 5 bases and J 2 bases; nucleotides not matched to a gene: 12. This CDR3 spans 18 amino acids. CDR1 is LNHDA and CDR2 is SQIVND in the germline V gene (reference sequence). In DNA form, the CDR3 reads TGTGCCAGTAGTTCCAGGACAGGTACCTTCGCTGGGGCCAACGTCCTGACTTTC. The encoded protein is CASSSRTGTFAGANVLTF.

The genes are TRBV27 and TRBJ2-2, with D possibly matching TRBD1 (6 bases). Germline V lookup: CDR1 MNHEY, CDR2 SMNVEV (reference sequence). CDR3 size: 17 residues. V was clipped by 6 bases and J by 2 bases, with 19 bases between them. CDR3 loop: CASRLPPGQPNTGELFF. CDR3 nucleotides: TGTGCCAGCAGACTCCCCCCAGGACAGCCTAACACCGGGGAGCTGTTTTTT.

The genes are TRBV25-1 and TRBJ2-2, with D perhaps TRBD1 (5 bases). V lost 4 bases to trimming and J lost 4 bases, with 19 bases between them. Germline CDR1 reads MGHDK; CDR2 reads SYGVNS. The CDR3 runs 17 residues. The CDR3 DNA reads TGTGCCAGCAGTGCAACAGGTAGCTTTTGGCTCACCGGGGAGCTGTTTTTT. Translation gives CASSATGSFWLTGELFF.

CDR3 protein: CASSVAGNEKLFF. CDR3 DNA: TGTGCCAGCAGCGTAGCGGGTAATGAAAAACTGTTTTTT. The V call is TRBV9, the J call TRBJ1-4; D is ambiguous. Looked up from germline, CDR1 is SGDLS and CDR2 is YYNGEE. With 0 bases removed from V and 4 bases from J, the gap between germline ends came to 4 bases. This CDR3 has 13 amino acids.

This chain uses TRBV10-3 with TRBJ1-2; D not certain. Germline V CDR1 and CDR2: ENHRY, SYGVKD. The CDR3 runs to 13 residues. Trimming cost V 0 bases and J 3 bases, with 5 bases left between them. The CDR3 region is CAISESGDYGYTF. For the CDR3, the DNA is TGTGCCATCAGTGAGTCCGGGGACTATGGCTACACCTTC.

This sequence joins TRBV11-3 and TRBJ2-7; 8 bases are shared with TRBD1. Germline trimming cut 7 bases from V and 1 base from J; bases unmatched to any gene: 6. The germline CDR1 and CDR2 sequences are SGHNT and YENEEA. The CDR3 consists of 14 residues. The CDR3 loop is CASTRDRFSYEQYF. Written as DNA, the CDR3 is TGTGCCAGCACCCGGGACAGGTTTTCCTACGAGCAGTACTTC.

This chain links TRBV11-2 with TRBJ1-1, with TRBD1 matching over 9 bases. CDR1 and CDR2 from the germline V gene are SGHAT and FQNNGV. V was pared by 5 bases and J by 1 base, with 5 bases of the junction left unmatched. The CDR3 length is 15 residues. CDR3 sequence: CASSPVGQGNTEAFF. CDR3 nucleotides: TGTGCCAGCAGCCCGGTGGGACAGGGGAACACTGAAGCTTTCTTT.

The V gene is TRBV27, the J gene TRBJ2-3; D is possibly TRBD2 (6 bases). The germline V and J ends were trimmed by 2 bases and 3 bases, with 6 bases remaining between them. The CDR3 totals 13 residues. Germline CDR1 reads MNHEY; CDR2 reads SMNVEV (reference sequence). The CDR3 here is CASSLRGTDTQYF. DNA for the CDR3: TGTGCCAGCAGTTTACGGGGGACAGATACGCAGTATTTT.

The chain links TRBV11-2 to TRBJ2-1; TRBD2 matches 9 bases. From germline, CDR1 is SGHAT and CDR2 FQNNGV. This CDR3 has 16 amino acids. V shed 3 bases, J shed 5 bases, and the junction held 8 bases outside the gene matches. CDR3 sequence reads: CASSFVAGVGDNEQFF. The CDR3 nucleotides are TGTGCCAGCAGCTTCGTAGCGGGAGTGGGTGACAATGAGCAGTTCTTC.